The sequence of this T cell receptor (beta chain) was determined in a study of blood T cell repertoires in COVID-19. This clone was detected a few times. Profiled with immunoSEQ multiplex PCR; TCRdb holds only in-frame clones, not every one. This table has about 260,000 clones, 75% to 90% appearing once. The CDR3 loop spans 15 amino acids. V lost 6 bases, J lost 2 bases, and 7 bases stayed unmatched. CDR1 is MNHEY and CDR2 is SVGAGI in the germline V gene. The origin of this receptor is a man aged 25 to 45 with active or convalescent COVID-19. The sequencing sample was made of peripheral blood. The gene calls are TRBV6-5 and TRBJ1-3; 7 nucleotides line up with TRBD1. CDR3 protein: CASRDRARPGNTIYF. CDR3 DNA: TGTGCCAGCAGAGACAGGGCAAGGCCTGGAAACACCATATATTTT.